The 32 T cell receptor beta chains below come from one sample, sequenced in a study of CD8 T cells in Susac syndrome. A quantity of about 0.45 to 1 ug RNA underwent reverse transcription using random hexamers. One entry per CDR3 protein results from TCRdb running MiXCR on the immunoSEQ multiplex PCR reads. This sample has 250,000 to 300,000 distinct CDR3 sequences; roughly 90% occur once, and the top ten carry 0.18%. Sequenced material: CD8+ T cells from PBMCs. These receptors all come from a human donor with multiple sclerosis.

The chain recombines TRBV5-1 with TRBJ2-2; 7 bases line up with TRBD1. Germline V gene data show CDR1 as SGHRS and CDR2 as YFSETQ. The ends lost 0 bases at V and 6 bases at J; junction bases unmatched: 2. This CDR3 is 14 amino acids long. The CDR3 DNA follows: TGCGCCAGCAGCTTGGCACAGGGGCCCGGGGAGCTGTTTTTT. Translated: CASSLAQGPGELFF.

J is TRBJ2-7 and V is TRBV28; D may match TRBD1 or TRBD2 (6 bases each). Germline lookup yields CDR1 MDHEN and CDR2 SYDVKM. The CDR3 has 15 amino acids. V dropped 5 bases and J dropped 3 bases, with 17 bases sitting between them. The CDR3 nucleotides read TGTGCCAGCAGTGCCGACAGGATCGGGGGCTACGAGCAGTACTTC. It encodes CASSADRIGGYEQYF.

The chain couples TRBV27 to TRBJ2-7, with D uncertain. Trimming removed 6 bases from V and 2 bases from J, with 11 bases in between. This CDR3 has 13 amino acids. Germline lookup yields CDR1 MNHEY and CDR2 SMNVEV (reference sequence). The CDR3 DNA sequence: TGTGCCAGCAGGGGTTTGGCGACCTACGAGCAGTACTTC. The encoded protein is CASRGLATYEQYF.

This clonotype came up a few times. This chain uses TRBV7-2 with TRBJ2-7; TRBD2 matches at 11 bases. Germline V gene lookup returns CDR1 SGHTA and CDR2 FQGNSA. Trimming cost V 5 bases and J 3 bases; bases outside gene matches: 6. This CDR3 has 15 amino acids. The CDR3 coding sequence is TGTGCCAGCAGCGGAGGGACTAGCGGCCTCTACGAGCAGTACTTC. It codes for CASSGGTSGLYEQYF. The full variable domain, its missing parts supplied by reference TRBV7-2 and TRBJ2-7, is GAGVSQSPSNKVTEKGKDVELRCDPISGHTALYWYRQSLGQGLEFLIYFQGNSAPDKSGLPSDRFSAERTGGSVSTLTIQRTQQEDSAVYLCASSGGTSGLYEQYFGPGTRLTVT.

In nucleotides, the CDR3 is TGTGCCAGCAGCTTAGAATCAACCCAGTACTTC. Its protein product is CASSLESTQYF. The rearrangement links TRBV13 to TRBJ2-5; no clear D. Per the germline V gene, CDR1 is PRHDT and CDR2 is FYEKMQ (reference sequence). This CDR3 has 11 residues. Trimming took 1 base from V and 8 from J, leaving 5 bases between them. Filled out from reference TRBV13 and TRBJ2-5, the complete variable domain reads AAGVIQSPRHLIKEKRETATLKCYPIPRHDTVYWYQQGPGQDPQFLISFYEKMQSDKGSIPDRFSAQQFSDYHSELNMSSLELGDSALYFCASSLESTQYFGPGTRLLVL.

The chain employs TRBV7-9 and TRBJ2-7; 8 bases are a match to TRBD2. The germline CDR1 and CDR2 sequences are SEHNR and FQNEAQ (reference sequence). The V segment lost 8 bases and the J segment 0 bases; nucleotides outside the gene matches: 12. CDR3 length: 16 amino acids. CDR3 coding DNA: TGTGCCAGCGAGGGACTAGATAAACCCACCTCCTACGAGCAGTACTTC. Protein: CASEGLDKPTSYEQYF.

The CDR3 bases are TGTGCCAGCAGTAGCTCGGGACTAAGGTCCAAGCAGTACTTC. Amino acids: CASSSSGLRSKQYF. The chain carries TRBV9 and TRBJ2-7, with 7 positions matching TRBD2. The CDR3 spans 14 residues. J was trimmed by 8 bases and V by 5 bases; bases with no gene match: 13. Germline loops: CDR1 SGDLS, CDR2 YYNGEE.

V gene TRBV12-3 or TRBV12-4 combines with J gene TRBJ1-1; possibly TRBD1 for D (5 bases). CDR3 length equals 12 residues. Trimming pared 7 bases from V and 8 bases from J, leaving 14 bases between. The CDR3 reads CASIGGPTEAFF. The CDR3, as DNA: TGTGCCAGCATTGGGGGACCCACCGAAGCTTTCTTT.

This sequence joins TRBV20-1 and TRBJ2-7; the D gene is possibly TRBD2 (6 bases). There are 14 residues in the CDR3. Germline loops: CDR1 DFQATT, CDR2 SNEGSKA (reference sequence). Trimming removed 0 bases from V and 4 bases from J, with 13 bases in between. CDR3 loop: CSARDGGAHYEQYF. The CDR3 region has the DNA TGCAGTGCTAGAGATGGAGGGGCTCATTACGAGCAGTACTTC.

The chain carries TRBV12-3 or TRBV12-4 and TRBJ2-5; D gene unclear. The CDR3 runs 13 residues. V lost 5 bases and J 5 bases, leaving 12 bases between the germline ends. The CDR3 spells CASSQTLRETQYF. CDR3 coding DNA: TGTGCCAGCAGTCAGACCCTTAGGGAGACCCAGTACTTC.

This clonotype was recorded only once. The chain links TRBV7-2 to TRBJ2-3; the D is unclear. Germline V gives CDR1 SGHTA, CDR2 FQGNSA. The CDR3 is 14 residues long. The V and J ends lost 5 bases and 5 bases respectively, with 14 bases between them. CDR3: CASSIWGLGDTQYF. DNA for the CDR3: TGTGCCAGCAGCATTTGGGGTTTGGGAGATACGCAGTATTTT.

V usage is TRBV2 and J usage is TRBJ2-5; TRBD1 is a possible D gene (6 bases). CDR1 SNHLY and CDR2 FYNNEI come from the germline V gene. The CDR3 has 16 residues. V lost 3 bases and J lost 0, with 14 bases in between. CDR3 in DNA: TGTGCCAGCAGTGATCGGACAGTTTTGTACCAAGAGACCCAGTACTTC. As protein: CASSDRTVLYQETQYF.

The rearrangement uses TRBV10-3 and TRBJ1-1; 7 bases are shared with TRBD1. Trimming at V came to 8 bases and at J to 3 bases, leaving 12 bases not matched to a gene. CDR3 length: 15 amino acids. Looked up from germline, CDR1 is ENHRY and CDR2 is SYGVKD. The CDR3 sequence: CAIGGVKGADTEAFF. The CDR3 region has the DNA TGTGCCATCGGAGGTGTGAAGGGGGCTGACACTGAAGCTTTCTTT.

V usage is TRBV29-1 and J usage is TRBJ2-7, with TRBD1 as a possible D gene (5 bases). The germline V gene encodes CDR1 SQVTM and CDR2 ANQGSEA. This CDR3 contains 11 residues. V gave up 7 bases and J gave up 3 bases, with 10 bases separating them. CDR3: CSGQGYYEQYF. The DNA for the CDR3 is TGCAGCGGCCAGGGTTACTACGAGCAGTACTTC.

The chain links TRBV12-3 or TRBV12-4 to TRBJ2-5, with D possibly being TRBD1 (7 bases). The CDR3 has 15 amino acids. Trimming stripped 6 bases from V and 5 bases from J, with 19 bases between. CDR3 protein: CASSPDREVGETQYF. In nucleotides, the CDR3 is TGTGCCAGCAGCCCTGACAGGGAGGTTGGGGAGACCCAGTACTTC.

Here the CDR3 reads CATRGGRPGELFF. DNA for the CDR3: TGTGCCACCCGTGGGGGGAGACCCGGGGAGCTGTTTTTT. The chain carries TRBV15 and TRBJ2-2; possible D gene TRBD2, 6 bases. The V and J ends lost 8 bases and 6 bases respectively, with 13 bases between them. Germline V gives CDR1 LNHNV, CDR2 YYDKDF (reference sequence). The CDR3 contains 13 residues. Looking up the rest from reference TRBV15 and TRBJ2-2 gives the full variable domain: DAMVIQNPRYQVTQFGKPVTLSCSQTLNHNVMYWYQQKSSQAPKLLFHYYDKDFNNEADTPDNFQSRRPNTSFCFLDIRSPGLGDTAMYLCATRGGRPGELFFGEGSRLTVL.

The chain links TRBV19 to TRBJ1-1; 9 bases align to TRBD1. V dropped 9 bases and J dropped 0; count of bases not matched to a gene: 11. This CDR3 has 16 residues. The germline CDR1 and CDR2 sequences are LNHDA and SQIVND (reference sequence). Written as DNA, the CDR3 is TGTGCCAGCTGGAACCCGGGACAGGGCTTGAACACTGAAGCTTTCTTT. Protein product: CASWNPGQGLNTEAFF.

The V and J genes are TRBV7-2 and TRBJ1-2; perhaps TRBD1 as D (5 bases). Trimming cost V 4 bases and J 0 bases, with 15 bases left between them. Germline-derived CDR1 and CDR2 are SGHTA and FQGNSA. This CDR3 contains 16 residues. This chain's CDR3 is CASSYIGGEANYGYTF. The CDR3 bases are TGTGCCAGCAGCTATATTGGGGGGGAGGCTAACTATGGCTACACCTTC.

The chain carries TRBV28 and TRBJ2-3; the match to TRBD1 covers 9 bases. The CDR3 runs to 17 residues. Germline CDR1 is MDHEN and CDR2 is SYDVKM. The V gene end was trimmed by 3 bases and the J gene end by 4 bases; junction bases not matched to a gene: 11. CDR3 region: CASSLSGTGGPPDTQYF. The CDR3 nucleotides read TGTGCCAGCAGTTTGTCGGGAACAGGGGGCCCCCCAGATACGCAGTATTTT.

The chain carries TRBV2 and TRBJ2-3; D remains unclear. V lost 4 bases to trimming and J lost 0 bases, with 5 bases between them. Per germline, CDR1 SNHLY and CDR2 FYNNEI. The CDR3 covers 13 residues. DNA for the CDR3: TGTGCCAGCAGTGTTTTCAGCACAGATACGCAGTATTTT. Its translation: CASSVFSTDTQYF.

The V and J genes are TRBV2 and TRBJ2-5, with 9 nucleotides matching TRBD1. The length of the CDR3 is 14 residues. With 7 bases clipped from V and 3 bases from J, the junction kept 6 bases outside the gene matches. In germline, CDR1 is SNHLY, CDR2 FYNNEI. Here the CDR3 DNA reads TGTGCCAGCATCTTGAGGACAGGGGAAGAGACCCAGTACTTC. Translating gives CASILRTGEETQYF. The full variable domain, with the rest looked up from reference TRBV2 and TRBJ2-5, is EPEVTQTPSHQVTQMGQEVILRCVPISNHLYFYWYRQILGQKVEFLVSFYNNEISEKSEIFDDQFSVERPDGSNFTLKIRSTKLEDSAMYFCASILRTGEETQYFGPGTRLLVL.

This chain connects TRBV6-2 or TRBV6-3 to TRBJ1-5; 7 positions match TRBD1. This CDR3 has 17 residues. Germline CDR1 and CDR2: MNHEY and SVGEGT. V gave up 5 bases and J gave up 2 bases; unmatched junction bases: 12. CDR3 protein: CASSPGWRGQGNQPQHF. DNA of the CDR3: TGTGCCAGCAGTCCGGGGTGGAGGGGGCAGGGCAATCAGCCCCAGCATTTT.

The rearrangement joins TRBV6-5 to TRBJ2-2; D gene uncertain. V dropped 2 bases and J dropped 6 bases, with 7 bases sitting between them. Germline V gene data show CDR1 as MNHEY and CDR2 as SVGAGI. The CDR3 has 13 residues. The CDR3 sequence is CASSYGISGELFF. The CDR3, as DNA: TGTGCCAGCAGTTACGGGATCTCCGGGGAGCTGTTTTTT.

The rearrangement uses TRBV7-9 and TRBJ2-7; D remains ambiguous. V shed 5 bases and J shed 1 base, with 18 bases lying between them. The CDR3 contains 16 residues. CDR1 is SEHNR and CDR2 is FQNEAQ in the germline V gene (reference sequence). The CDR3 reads CASSLSHLNPSYEQYF. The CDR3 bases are TGTGCCAGCAGCCTTAGCCACCTGAATCCATCCTACGAGCAGTACTTC.

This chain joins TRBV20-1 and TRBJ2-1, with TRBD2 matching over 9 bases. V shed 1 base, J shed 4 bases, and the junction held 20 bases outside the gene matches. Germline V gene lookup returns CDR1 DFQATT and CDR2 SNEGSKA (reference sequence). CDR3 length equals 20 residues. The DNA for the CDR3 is TGCAGTGCTAGAGTCCTGTCTTTCCCCTTGCGCGGGAGGGGGTACAATGAGCAGTTCTTC. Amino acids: CSARVLSFPLRGRGYNEQFF.

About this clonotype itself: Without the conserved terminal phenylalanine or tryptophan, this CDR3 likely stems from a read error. The CDR3 loop reads CAPSGTENIQYL. The CDR3 DNA is TGTGCCCCATCCGGGACTGAAAACATTCAGTACCTC. The V gene is TRBV5-4, the J gene TRBJ2-4, with D possibly matching TRBD2 (6 bases). This CDR3 spans 12 amino acids. CDR1 and CDR2 (germline): SGHNT, YYREEE (reference sequence). With 10 bases removed from V and 5 bases from J, the gap between germline ends came to 13 bases.

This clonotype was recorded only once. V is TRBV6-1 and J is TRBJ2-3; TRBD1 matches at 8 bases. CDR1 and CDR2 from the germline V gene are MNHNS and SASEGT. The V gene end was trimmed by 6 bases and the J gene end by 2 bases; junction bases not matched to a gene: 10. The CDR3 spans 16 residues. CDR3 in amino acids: CASSADRGWDTDTQYF. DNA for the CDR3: TGTGCCAGCAGCGCCGACAGGGGATGGGACACAGATACGCAGTATTTT.

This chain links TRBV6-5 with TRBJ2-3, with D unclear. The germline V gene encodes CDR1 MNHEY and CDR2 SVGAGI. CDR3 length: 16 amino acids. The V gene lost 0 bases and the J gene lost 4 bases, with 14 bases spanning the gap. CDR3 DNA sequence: TGTGCCAGCAGTTACTCTGCAGGTCAAGGGTCAGATACGCAGTATTTT. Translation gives CASSYSAGQGSDTQYF.

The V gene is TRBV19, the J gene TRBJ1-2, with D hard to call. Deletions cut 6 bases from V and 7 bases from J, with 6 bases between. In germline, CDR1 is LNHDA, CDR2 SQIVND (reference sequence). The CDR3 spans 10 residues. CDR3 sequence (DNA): TGTGCCAGTAGATACGTTGGCTACACCTTC. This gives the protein CASRYVGYTF. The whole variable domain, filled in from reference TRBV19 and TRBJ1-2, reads DGGITQSPKYLFRKEGQNVTLSCEQNLNHDAMYWYRQDPGQGLRLIYYSQIVNDFQKGDIAEGYSVSREKKESFPLTVTSAQKNPTAFYLCASRYVGYTFGSGTRLTVV.

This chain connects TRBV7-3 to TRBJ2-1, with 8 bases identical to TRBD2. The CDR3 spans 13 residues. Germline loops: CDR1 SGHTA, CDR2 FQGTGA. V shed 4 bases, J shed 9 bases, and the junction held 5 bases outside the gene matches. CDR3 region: CASSSTGGSEQFF. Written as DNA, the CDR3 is TGTGCCAGCAGCTCCACGGGAGGGTCTGAGCAGTTCTTC.

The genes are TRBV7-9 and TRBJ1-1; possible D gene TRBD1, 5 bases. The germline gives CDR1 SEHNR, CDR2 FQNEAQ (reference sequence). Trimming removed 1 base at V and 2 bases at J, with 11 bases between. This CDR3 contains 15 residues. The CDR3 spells CASSLGQGTNTEAFF. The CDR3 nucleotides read TGTGCCAGCAGCTTAGGGCAGGGTACAAACACTGAAGCTTTCTTT.

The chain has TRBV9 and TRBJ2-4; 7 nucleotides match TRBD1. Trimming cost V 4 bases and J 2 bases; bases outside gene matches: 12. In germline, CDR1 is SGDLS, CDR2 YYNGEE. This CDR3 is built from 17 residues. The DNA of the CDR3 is TGTGCCAGCAGCCCAGGGATCGGACAGGCCCCCAAAAACATTCAGTACTTC. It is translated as CASSPGIGQAPKNIQYF.